This entry describes one TCR beta chain. Its cognate antigen is unknown. Repertoires were generated with immunoSEQ multiplex PCR, while TCRdb's copy carries only in-frame clones and drops some. Its listing shows about 140,000 clones. These data come from a study of T cell responses to AZD1222 COVID-19 vaccine. Overall study findings and caveats: Donors were mostly white British, more females; clonal diversity possibly underestimated. Repertoires were collected only later (after the peak T cell response had occurred). Nearly half of the spike-specific TCRs reportedly recognize variant regions that carry no mutations.

The CDR3 has 14 amino acids. V shed 6 bases and J 1 base; nucleotides not matched to a gene: 4. The germline V gene encodes CDR1 ENHRY and CDR2 SYGVKD. Material: peripheral blood. The clonotype comes from an adult in good health. J is TRBJ2-7 and V is TRBV10-3; TRBD1 matches at 9 bases. The CDR3: CAIRPGTGSYEQYF. The DNA of the CDR3 is TGTGCCATCAGACCCGGGACAGGGTCCTACGAGCAGTACTTC.